The 18 T cell receptor beta chains presented below share a single source sample, sequenced in a study of cytomegalovirus exposure and HLA in healthy donors. The PCR was carried out with 60 Vbeta primers and 13 Jbeta primers. Repertoires were generated with immunoSEQ multiplex PCR, while TCRdb's copy carries only in-frame clones and drops some. The table has a few hundred thousand clones, under 90% seen once. Sequences were obtained from PBMCs. These receptors came from a girl aged 2 to 10 in good health and CMV-seronegative.

This chain joins TRBV11-2 and TRBJ2-7, with 7 bases fitting TRBD1. Germline CDR1 reads SGHAT; CDR2 reads FQNNGV. The CDR3 length is 15 residues. V lost 3 bases, J lost 0 bases, and 5 bases stayed unmatched. The CDR3 loop is CASSLNRDSSYEQYF. The CDR3, as DNA: TGTGCCAGCAGCTTGAACCGGGACAGCTCCTACGAGCAGTACTTC.

This chain uses TRBV12-5 with TRBJ2-7; D possibly corresponds to TRBD1 (6 bases). Germline CDR1 reads LGHNT; CDR2 reads FRNRAP. Between the trimmed V and J ends, which lost 3 bases and 0 bases, there was a span of 18 bases. The CDR3 consists of 17 residues. The DNA of the CDR3 is TGTGCTAGTGGTTTACGGGTCCAGGGGACACCCTCCTACGAGCAGTACTTC. Translation: CASGLRVQGTPSYEQYF.

This clone was seen just once. At the DNA level, this CDR3 is encoded by other sequences in the same sample as well. The chain joins TRBV18 to TRBJ2-5; D is perhaps TRBD2 (6 bases). This CDR3 has 13 residues. Trimming took 3 bases from V and 2 from J, leaving 7 bases between them. Germline V CDR1 and CDR2: KGHSH, LQKENI. CDR3 DNA sequence: TGTGCCAGCTCACCGGGACTTCAAGAGACCCAGTACTTC. Translation: CASSPGLQETQYF.

A word on this clone: Other nucleotide sequences from this sample produce the same CDR3. The rearrangement joins TRBV6-1 to TRBJ1-2, with D possibly matching TRBD1 (5 bases). Trimming shortened V by 5 bases and J by 2 bases, and 15 bases separated the two germline ends. The germline V gene encodes CDR1 MNHNS and CDR2 SASEGT. The CDR3 has 15 residues. CDR3 DNA: TGTGCCAGCAGTCGGAGGGAGGGGCAAAACTATGGCTACACCTTC. It codes for CASSRREGQNYGYTF.

The chain employs TRBV18 and TRBJ2-7; maybe TRBD2 (6 bases). The V end lost 2 bases, the J end lost 5 bases, and 10 bases lay between the germline ends. This CDR3 has 13 amino acids. Per the germline V gene, CDR1 is KGHSH and CDR2 is LQKENI. Written as DNA, the CDR3 is TGTGCCAGCTCACCATGGAGGGTTGACGAGCAGTACTTC. It specifies CASSPWRVDEQYF.

The V and J genes are TRBV28 and TRBJ2-2; tentative D call: TRBD1 (5 bases). In germline, CDR1 is MDHEN, CDR2 SYDVKM. CDR3 length equals 16 residues. V was shortened by 3 bases and J by 1 base, with 12 bases between the two germline ends. For the CDR3, the DNA is TGTGCCAGCAGTTTGGCGGACACGGAGAACACCGGGGAGCTGTTTTTT. This translates into CASSLADTENTGELFF.

The chain joins TRBV4-1 to TRBJ2-5, with TRBD2 identical over 11 bases. The germline V gene encodes CDR1 MGHRA and CDR2 YSYEKL. This CDR3 region has 16 residues. V lost 1 base to trimming and J lost 5 bases; unmatched junction nucleotides: 6. Here the CDR3 reads CASSQVAGGSSETQYF. For the CDR3, the DNA is TGCGCCAGCAGCCAAGTAGCGGGAGGGTCCTCGGAGACCCAGTACTTC.

The chain joins TRBV9 to TRBJ1-3; 9 bases map to TRBD1. The V segment lost 0 bases and the J segment 3 bases; nucleotides outside the gene matches: 4. The CDR3 runs to 16 residues. CDR1 is SGDLS and CDR2 is YYNGEE in the germline V gene. This CDR3 reads CASSVGVDRGGNTIYF. The CDR3 bases are TGTGCCAGCAGCGTAGGGGTGGACAGGGGTGGAAACACCATATATTTT.

This rearrangement joins TRBV25-1 to TRBJ1-2; no reliable D call. The CDR3 has 13 residues. Trimming stripped 3 bases from V and 4 bases from J, with 9 bases between. CDR1 MGHDK and CDR2 SYGVNS come from the germline V gene. CDR3 sequence: CASSDGYGYGYTF. DNA for the CDR3: TGTGCCAGCAGTGACGGGTACGGCTATGGCTACACCTTC.

The J gene is TRBJ1-1, the V gene TRBV10-1; possible D gene TRBD1, 6 bases. Germline V gives CDR1 WNHNN, CDR2 SYGVQD (reference sequence). The CDR3 totals 17 residues. Trimming took off 0 bases at V and 4 bases at J, with 18 bases between the two ends. The CDR3 DNA follows: TGCGCCAGCAGTGAGTCGGTTCAGGGGATCCTTGGCACTGAAGCTTTCTTT. Its protein product is CASSESVQGILGTEAFF.

This chain connects TRBV7-8 to TRBJ1-5; TRBD1 matches at 8 bases. This CDR3 region has 14 residues. Trimming removed 5 bases from V and 12 bases from J; junction bases left unmatched: 12. Per the germline V gene, CDR1 is SGHVS and CDR2 is FQNEAQ. CDR3 DNA: TGTGCCAGCAGCATTACGGGGACAGGAATAAACCAGCATTTT. It encodes CASSITGTGINQHF.

This chain uses TRBV11-2 with TRBJ2-7; no clear D. V lost 4 bases, J lost 6 bases, and 13 bases lay in between. Germline values: CDR1 SGHAT, CDR2 FQNNGV. This CDR3 contains 13 residues. The CDR3 sequence: CASSWLQRGEQYF. The DNA for the CDR3 is TGTGCCAGCAGCTGGCTCCAAAGAGGCGAGCAGTACTTC.

The V and J genes are TRBV7-9 and TRBJ1-5; D remains ambiguous. V shed 5 bases and J shed 1 base, with 9 bases lying between them. The CDR3 is 14 amino acids. Per germline, CDR1 SEHNR and CDR2 FQNEAQ (reference sequence). CDR3 nucleotide sequence: TGTGCCAGCAGCCCTGCGGGGAGCAATCAGCCCCAGCATTTT. Translation: CASSPAGSNQPQHF. The complete variable domain, with remaining parts taken from reference TRBV7-9 and TRBJ1-5, reads DTGVSQNPRHKITKRGQNVTFRCDPISEHNRLYWYRQTLGQGPEFLTYFQNEAQLEKSRLLSDRFSAERPKGSFSTLEIQRTEQGDSAMYLCASSPAGSNQPQHFGDGTRLSIL.

This clone was detected a few times. The same CDR3 arises from other DNA sequences in this sample as well. The chain uses TRBV5-6 and TRBJ1-6; unclear D gene. The CDR3 consists of 16 residues. Trimming left V 1 base short and J 6 bases short, with 14 bases between. In germline, CDR1 is SGHDT, CDR2 YYEEEE. CDR3 bases: TGTGCCAGCAGCTTGAACGGTGTAGTCTTTAATTCACCCCTCCACTTT. Translation gives CASSLNGVVFNSPLHF. Based on the CDR3 plus reference TRBV5-6 and TRBJ1-6, the full variable domain is DAGVTQSPTHLIKTRGQQVTLRCSPKSGHDTVSWYQQALGQGPQFIFQYYEEEERQRGNFPDRFSGHQFPNYSSELNVNALLLGDSALYLCASSLNGVVFNSPLHFGNGTRLTVT.

The chain links TRBV5-1 to TRBJ1-2; D gene uncertain. CDR3 size: 15 residues. V was trimmed by 5 bases and J by 0 bases, leaving 14 bases between them. Germline lookup yields CDR1 SGHRS and CDR2 YFSETQ. The DNA of the CDR3 is TGCGCCAGCAGTTCTTCCCCTACAGCTAACTATGGCTACACCTTC. This translates into CASSSSPTANYGYTF. Using reference TRBV5-1 and TRBJ1-2 for the parts outside the CDR3, the full variable domain is KAGVTQTPRYLIKTRGQQVTLSCSPISGHRSVSWYQQTPGQGLQFLFEYFSETQRNKGNFPGRFSGRQFSNSRSEMNVSTLELGDSALYLCASSSSPTANYGYTFGSGTRLTVV.

This chain uses TRBV7-6 with TRBJ2-1; maybe TRBD2 (6 bases). The CDR3 runs to 15 residues. Germline values: CDR1 SGHVS, CDR2 FNYEAQ. V lost 5 bases, J lost 5 bases, and 16 bases lay in between. CDR3 nucleotides: TGTGCCAGCAGCCCTAGACTAGGTTCGCACAATGAGCAGTTCTTC. Translating gives CASSPRLGSHNEQFF.

Written as DNA, the CDR3 is TGCGCCAGCAGCTTGGGACTCGGGACTAGCGGGGGGATACCCTACGAGCAGTACTTC. Translation: CASSLGLGTSGGIPYEQYF. The V call is TRBV5-1, the J call TRBJ2-5; 15 bases are shared with TRBD2. The DNA matches TRBJ2-7 better at its end, which makes the J call doubtful. Germline V lookup: CDR1 SGHRS, CDR2 YFSETQ. This CDR3 spans 19 amino acids.

The chain couples TRBV27 to TRBJ2-3, with 8 positions matching TRBD2. Germline CDR1 MNHEY, CDR2 SMNVEV (reference sequence). This CDR3 contains 16 residues. After removal of 4 bases from V and 1 base from J, the junction contained 7 bases not matched to a gene. The CDR3, as DNA: TGTGCCAGCAGTTACGGGAGGGCCCTCGGCACAGATACGCAGTATTTT. It translates to CASSYGRALGTDTQYF.